This T cell receptor beta chain was recovered during a study of cytomegalovirus exposure and HLA in healthy donors. The PCR ran on 60 Vbeta and 13 Jbeta primers. Using immunoSEQ multiplex PCR, the repertoire was profiled, and TCRdb retains in-frame clones only, with some absent. The table lists tens of thousands of clones, about 68% of them singletons. The CDR3 extends over 17 amino acids. CDR1 is MGHRA and CDR2 is YSYEKL in the germline V gene. V lost 1 base and J lost 2, with 15 bases in between. The material sequenced was PBMCs. The receptor's source is a woman aged 45-65 years in good health and CMV-seropositive. The chain links TRBV4-1 to TRBJ2-1; D unclear. This chain's CDR3 is CASSQVVVAFTYNEQFF. CDR3 coding DNA: TGCGCCAGCAGCCAAGTTGTGGTAGCATTTACCTACAATGAGCAGTTCTTC.